The next 8 T cell receptor beta chains were all read from a single sample in a study of T cells in localized non-small cell lung cancer. The table came from immunoSEQ multiplex PCR; TCRdb's copy has only in-frame clones and leaves some out. The sample lists about 92,000 clones, approximately 91% occurring once. Sequenced material: PBMCs, taken before any cancer treatment. All receptors come from a woman aged 40-69 years with stage II squamous cell lung carcinoma.

This sequence joins TRBV5-1 and TRBJ2-1; 11 positions agree with TRBD1. CDR1 and CDR2 (germline): SGHRS, YFSETQ. This CDR3 is 17 amino acids long. V lost 3 bases to trimming and J lost 1 base; unmatched junction nucleotides: 6. In DNA form, the CDR3 reads TGCGCCAGCAGCTCCACCGGGACAGGGGGTTCCTACAATGAGCAGTTCTTC. Translated: CASSSTGTGGSYNEQFF.

The CDR3 coding sequence is TGTGCCAGCAGTTTTACGGCCTCGCCCAGCTACGAGCAGTACTTC. It is translated as CASSFTASPSYEQYF. The gene calls are TRBV27 and TRBJ2-7; D uncertain. Germline V CDR1 and CDR2: MNHEY, SMNVEV (reference sequence). V dropped 3 bases and J dropped 3 bases, with 15 bases sitting between them. The CDR3 is 15 amino acids.

This chain links TRBV7-8 with TRBJ2-2; 7 bases map to TRBD1. With V trimmed by 5 bases and J by 0 bases, 3 bases remained unmatched. Germline V gene lookup returns CDR1 SGHVS and CDR2 FQNEAQ. The CDR3 covers 15 residues. The CDR3 sequence: CASSATGANTGELFF. CDR3 nucleotides: TGTGCCAGCAGCGCTACAGGGGCGAACACCGGGGAGCTGTTTTTT.

The CDR3 protein is CASSSTGQGQPQHF. For the CDR3, the DNA is TGTGCCAGCAGTTCTACAGGGCAGGGTCAGCCCCAGCATTTT. V gene TRBV28 combines with J gene TRBJ1-5; possibly TRBD1 for D (6 bases). Germline V CDR1 and CDR2: MDHEN, SYDVKM. The CDR3 contains 14 residues. The V gene lost 4 bases and the J gene lost 6 bases, with 13 bases spanning the gap.

The CDR3 DNA reads as TGTGCCAGCTCACCACCGACAAGCACAGATACGCAGTATTTT. It yields the protein CASSPPTSTDTQYF. The chain joins TRBV18 to TRBJ2-3; D not certain. In germline, CDR1 is KGHSH, CDR2 LQKENI. The V and J ends lost 0 bases and 0 bases respectively, with 4 bases between them. CDR3 size: 14 residues.

The chain carries TRBV7-2 and TRBJ2-2; 8 bases match TRBD2. Looked up from germline, CDR1 is SGHTA and CDR2 is FQGNSA. V gave up 5 bases and J gave up 6 bases; unmatched junction bases: 2. This CDR3 spans 13 amino acids. The DNA of the CDR3 is TGTGCCAGCAGCCCGGGACTAGCCGGGGAGCTGTTTTTT. Its protein is CASSPGLAGELFF.

The rearrangement links TRBV9 to TRBJ1-1; D uncertain. Looked up from germline, CDR1 is SGDLS and CDR2 is YYNGEE. Trimming stripped 0 bases from V and 1 base from J, with 13 bases between. There are 16 residues in the CDR3. The chain's CDR3 is CASSVVPTPGNTEAFF. CDR3 bases: TGTGCCAGCAGCGTAGTCCCTACGCCGGGGAACACTGAAGCTTTCTTT.

A remark on this clone: The same CDR3 can be traced to other DNA sequences in this sample. The chain combines TRBV30 with TRBJ1-3; TRBD1 might be the D (5 bases). V gave up 7 bases and J gave up 9 bases, with 16 bases separating them. The CDR3 length is 12 residues. Germline V lookup: CDR1 GTSNPN, CDR2 SVGIG (reference sequence). CDR3 region: CASPGQGSTIYF. In DNA form, the CDR3 reads TGTGCCTCTCCGGGGCAAGGGTCCACCATATATTTT.